This T cell receptor beta chain derives from a study of cytomegalovirus exposure and HLA in healthy donors. The PCR was carried out with 60 Vbeta primers and 13 Jbeta primers. Method: immunoSEQ multiplex PCR; TCRdb's copy keeps in-frame clones and lacks some. Counted here are about 110,000 clones, around 75% occurring once; the ten biggest clones make up nearly 0.9%. Findings of the study overall: Rare sequences made up most TCRs, while some public TCRs were found in many donors. Earlier findings revealed that most TCR beta V segments proved productive either about 87% or about 30% of the time.

Details on this clone: The target antigen is unknown.

CDR3 length equals 13 residues. Germline V gives CDR1 WNHNN, CDR2 SYGVQD (reference sequence). Deletions cut 6 bases from V and 3 bases from J, with 9 bases between. Sample: PBMCs. This chain connects TRBV10-1 to TRBJ1-5; unclear D gene. This TCR was recovered from a woman aged 25 to 39 in good health and CMV-seronegative. CDR3 DNA: TGCGCCAGCAGCCCGGGATCCAATCAGCCCCAGCATTTT. The encoded protein is CASSPGSNQPQHF.